A selection of T cell receptor beta chains follows, all from one sample in a study of graft-versus-host responses after intestinal transplantation. Repertoires were generated with immunoSEQ multiplex PCR, while TCRdb's copy carries only in-frame clones and drops some. This sample yields 77,000 or so clones, of which roughly 90% are seen a single time; 0.69% belongs to the top ten. Sequencing used PBMCs, obtained 98 days after intestinal transplantation. The receptors were sampled from a human patient who received an intestinal transplant, so some T cells may come from the graft donor. Both conserved end residues are part of each CDR3. Each record gives: V gene, D gene, clone size, J gene, CDR3 protein, CDR3 DNA. The D gene is left open where the match is weak. A row's size may be missing; if present it is once, few, many or a size class.

V: TRBV6-1
D: TRBD2
size: .
J: TRBJ2-3
CDR3: CAKIAGDTQYF
DNA: TGTGCCAAAATAGCGGGAGATACGCAGTATTTT

V: TRBV14
D: TRBD1
size: .
J: TRBJ1-1
CDR3: CASSQPNLGQGETAFF
DNA: TGTGCCAGCAGCCAACCAAACCTCGGACAGGGGGAAACGGCTTTCTTT

V: TRBV4-1
D: .
size: .
J: TRBJ2-1
CDR3: CASGGNPYNEQFF
DNA: TGCGCCAGCGGCGGTAACCCCTACAATGAGCAGTTCTTC

V: TRBV27
D: .
size: .
J: TRBJ2-3
CDR3: CASSQRGWSGLGTDTQYF
DNA: TGTGCCAGCAGTCAAAGGGGGTGGTCGGGTCTGGGCACAGATACGCAGTATTTT

V: TRBV6-4
D: TRBD1
size: .
J: TRBJ2-2
CDR3: CASSGDSTGELFF
DNA: TGTGCCAGCAGTGGGGACAGCACCGGGGAGCTGTTTTTT

V: TRBV18
D: .
size: .
J: TRBJ1-1
CDR3: CASSPGHTEAFF
DNA: TGTGCCAGCTCACCGGGACACACTGAAGCTTTCTTT

V: TRBV5-1
D: .
size: .
J: TRBJ2-3
CDR3: CASSWRTSTDTQYF
DNA: TGCGCCAGCAGCTGGAGGACCAGCACGGATACGCAGTATTTT

V: TRBV13
D: TRBD1
size: .
J: TRBJ2-7
CDR3: CASSLPGQGTYEQYF
DNA: TGTGCCAGCAGCTTACCGGGACAGGGAACCTACGAGCAGTACTTC

V: TRBV19
D: TRBD2
size: few
J: TRBJ2-3
CDR3: CASSILPSSGGEDTQYF
DNA: TGTGCCAGTAGTATATTGCCTTCTAGCGGGGGGGAAGATACGCAGTATTTT

V: TRBV7-9
D: .
size: .
J: TRBJ1-1
CDR3: CASSLGSLKVIPHGTEAFF
DNA: TGTGCCAGCAGCTTAGGATCGTTAAAGGTCATCCCACATGGGACTGAAGCTTTCTTT

V: TRBV25-1
D: .
size: .
J: TRBJ2-3
CDR3: CASSTITPSTDTQYF
DNA: TGTGCCAGCAGTACAATTACCCCTAGCACAGATACGCAGTATTTT

V: TRBV2
D: .
size: few
J: TRBJ2-1
CDR3: CASSERDLTSRMGEQFF
DNA: TGTGCCAGCAGCGAGAGAGACCTCACCTCCCGAATGGGTGAGCAGTTCTTC

V: TRBV2
D: TRBD2
size: .
J: TRBJ2-7
CDR3: CASRMALAGGYEQYF
DNA: TGTGCCAGCAGGATGGCGCTAGCGGGGGGTTACGAGCAGTACTTC

V: TRBV15
D: .
size: .
J: TRBJ2-1
CDR3: CATGVNLAFSYNEQFF
DNA: TGTGCCACCGGCGTTAACCTAGCTTTCTCCTACAATGAGCAGTTCTTC

V: TRBV7-6
D: TRBD1
size: .
J: TRBJ2-2
CDR3: CASSSGPFGTGFTGELFF
DNA: TGTGCCAGCAGCTCAGGTCCGTTCGGGACAGGGTTCACCGGGGAGCTGTTTTTT

V: TRBV7-9
D: .
size: .
J: TRBJ1-2
CDR3: CASSLQGIHGYTF
DNA: TGTGCCAGCAGCCTACAGGGAATACATGGCTACACCTTC

V: TRBV1
D: .
size: .
J: TRBJ2-7
CDR3: CTSTHGRLYEQYF
DNA: TGCACCAGCACCCACGGACGGCTCTACGAGCAGTACTTC

V: TRBV15
D: .
size: .
J: TRBJ1-1
CDR3: CATSRKGAGNTEAFF
DNA: TGTGCCACCAGCAGGAAAGGGGCTGGGAACACTGAAGCTTTCTTT

V: TRBV6-5
D: .
size: few
J: TRBJ1-6
CDR3: CASSYSPGLNSPLHF
DNA: TGTGCCAGCAGTTACTCGCCAGGGCTTAATTCACCCCTCCACTTT

V: TRBV4-1
D: TRBD1
size: .
J: TRBJ1-1
CDR3: CASSPGQGTTEAFF
DNA: TGCGCCAGCAGCCCGGGACAGGGGACTACTGAAGCTTTCTTT

V: TRBV2
D: .
size: .
J: TRBJ1-1
CDR3: CASSEARDTEAFF
DNA: TGTGCCAGCAGTGAAGCGAGGGACACTGAAGCTTTCTTT

V: TRBV5-1
D: .
size: .
J: TRBJ2-7
CDR3: CASSLDGSEQYF
DNA: TGCGCCAGCAGCTTAGACGGGAGCGAGCAGTACTTC

V: TRBV28
D: TRBD2
size: .
J: TRBJ2-1
CDR3: CASTTTSGSFYEQFF
DNA: TGTGCCAGCACCACCACTAGCGGGAGTTTTTATGAGCAGTTCTTC

V: TRBV7-2
D: TRBD1
size: .
J: TRBJ1-2
CDR3: CASSLPKRGQGYGYTF
DNA: TGTGCCAGCAGCCTTCCTAAAAGGGGACAGGGCTATGGCTACACCTTC

V: TRBV6-6
D: .
size: .
J: TRBJ1-5
CDR3: CASSYGDYQPQHF
DNA: TGTGCCAGCAGTTATGGTGATTATCAGCCCCAGCATTTT

V: TRBV28
D: .
size: .
J: TRBJ1-6
CDR3: CASSYRGGAPYNSPLHF
DNA: TGTGCCAGCAGCTATCGTGGAGGGGCGCCCTATAATTCACCCCTCCACTTT

V: TRBV10-3
D: .
size: .
J: TRBJ1-5
CDR3: CAISDSTSNQPQHF
DNA: TGTGCCATCAGTGACAGTACAAGCAATCAGCCCCAGCATTTT

V: TRBV5-4
D: .
size: .
J: TRBJ1-3
CDR3: CASTDTGLLSGNTIYF
DNA: TGTGCCAGCACCGACACAGGGCTTCTCTCAGGAAACACCATATATTTT

V: TRBV4-2
D: .
size: .
J: TRBJ2-7
CDR3: CARKANYEQYF
DNA: TGTGCTAGGAAAGCTAACTACGAGCAGTACTTC

V: TRBV20-1
D: TRBD2
size: .
J: TRBJ2-7
CDR3: CSARLADEQYF
DNA: TGCAGTGCCCGTCTAGCGGACGAGCAGTACTTC

V: TRBV6-5
D: TRBD1
size: .
J: TRBJ2-2
CDR3: CASSGQAVTGELFF
DNA: TGTGCCAGCAGCGGACAGGCGGTCACCGGGGAGCTGTTTTTT

V: TRBV7-9
D: .
size: .
J: TRBJ2-5
CDR3: CASSLDFRQETQYF
DNA: TGTGCCAGCAGCTTAGATTTCAGGCAAGAGACCCAGTACTTC

V: TRBV11-2
D: TRBD1
size: .
J: TRBJ2-7
CDR3: CASSLPGTAYEQYF
DNA: TGTGCCAGCAGCTTACCCGGGACAGCCTACGAGCAGTACTTC

V: TRBV10-3
D: .
size: .
J: TRBJ2-2
CDR3: CAISETSLTGELFF
DNA: TGTGCCATCAGCGAAACTAGCCTTACCGGGGAGCTGTTTTTT

V: TRBV7-9
D: TRBD2
size: .
J: TRBJ2-5
CDR3: CASSFSLAGGPETQYF
DNA: TGTGCCAGCAGCTTCAGTCTAGCGGGGGGGCCGGAGACCCAGTACTTC

V: TRBV5-1
D: TRBD2
size: .
J: TRBJ2-1
CDR3: CASSLAAGGRLGEQFF
DNA: TGCGCCAGCAGCTTGGCAGCGGGAGGGCGGTTGGGTGAGCAGTTCTTC

V: TRBV5-4
D: .
size: .
J: TRBJ2-7
CDR3: CASSLVPHYEQYF
DNA: TGTGCCAGCAGCTTGGTACCTCACTACGAGCAGTACTTC

V: TRBV6-5
D: .
size: .
J: TRBJ1-2
CDR3: CASSLRGRTHGYTF
DNA: TGTGCCAGCAGTCTCCGGGGCCGAACTCATGGCTACACCTTC

V: TRBV7-3
D: .
size: .
J: TRBJ2-1
CDR3: CASSLVGSSYNEQFF
DNA: TGTGCCAGCAGCTTAGTCGGGAGCTCCTACAATGAGCAGTTCTTC

V: TRBV5-1
D: .
size: .
J: TRBJ1-1
CDR3: CASRATEAFF
DNA: TGCGCCAGCCGGGCTACTGAAGCTTTCTTT

V: TRBV27
D: .
size: .
J: TRBJ1-5
CDR3: CASSFLGAGNQPQHF
DNA: TGTGCCAGCAGTTTCTTGGGGGCCGGCAATCAGCCCCAGCATTTT

V: TRBV25-1
D: TRBD2
size: .
J: TRBJ2-7
CDR3: CASSEWRGLAVSEQYF
DNA: TGTGCCAGCAGTGAATGGCGGGGACTAGCAGTCTCCGAGCAGTACTTC

V: TRBV13
D: .
size: .
J: TRBJ1-2
CDR3: CASSLSDYGYTF
DNA: TGTGCCAGCAGCTTATCGGACTATGGCTACACCTTC

V: TRBV15
D: .
size: .
J: TRBJ1-1
CDR3: CATSRANTEAFF
DNA: TGTGCCACCAGCAGAGCTAACACTGAAGCTTTCTTT

V: TRBV5-4
D: .
size: .
J: TRBJ2-1
CDR3: CASSNPLDNEQFF
DNA: TGTGCCAGCAGCAACCCCTTGGACAATGAGCAGTTCTTC

V: TRBV19
D: TRBD2
size: once
J: TRBJ2-1
CDR3: CASSMGTSYNEQFF
DNA: TGTGCCAGTAGTATGGGGACTAGCTACAATGAGCAGTTCTTC

V: TRBV5-1
D: .
size: .
J: TRBJ1-5
CDR3: CASSSSGHTGLGQPQHF
DNA: TGCGCCAGCAGCTCGTCTGGGCACACAGGGTTGGGTCAGCCCCAGCATTTT

V: TRBV28
D: TRBD1
size: .
J: TRBJ2-4
CDR3: CASSPKTWDRGLGNIQYF
DNA: TGTGCCAGCAGCCCGAAAACCTGGGACAGGGGGCTCGGAAACATTCAGTACTTC

V: TRBV7-9
D: TRBD1
size: .
J: TRBJ1-3
CDR3: CASSLGQGSGNTIYF
DNA: TGTGCCAGCAGCTTGGGACAGGGGTCCGGAAACACCATATATTTT

V: TRBV28
D: TRBD1
size: .
J: TRBJ2-3
CDR3: CASSDPGTGAPDTQYF
DNA: TGTGCCAGCAGTGACCCCGGGACAGGGGCCCCAGATACGCAGTATTTT

V: TRBV5-1
D: .
size: .
J: TRBJ2-2
CDR3: CASSPQGRDTGELFF
DNA: TGCGCCAGCAGCCCACAGGGGAGGGACACCGGGGAGCTGTTTTTT

V: TRBV5-1
D: TRBD1
size: once
J: TRBJ2-5
CDR3: CASSLLGQGETQYF
DNA: TGCGCCAGCAGCTTGCTCGGACAGGGGGAGACCCAGTACTTC

V: TRBV7-2
D: .
size: .
J: TRBJ2-1
CDR3: CASSPTGPSSYNEQFF
DNA: TGTGCCAGCAGCCCCACAGGGCCTAGCTCCTACAATGAGCAGTTCTTC

V: TRBV5-1
D: TRBD2
size: .
J: TRBJ2-7
CDR3: CASSSNPLGSGGEEQYF
DNA: TGCGCCAGCAGCTCCAATCCCTTGGGTAGCGGGGGGGAAGAGCAGTACTTC

V: TRBV28
D: TRBD1
size: .
J: TRBJ2-5
CDR3: CASSLDRGGETQYF
DNA: TGTGCCAGCAGTTTAGACAGGGGGGGAGAGACCCAGTACTTC

V: TRBV7-3
D: .
size: .
J: TRBJ2-3
CDR3: CASSVEGSDTQYF
DNA: TGTGCCAGCAGCGTCGAGGGGTCAGATACGCAGTATTTT

V: TRBV6-5
D: .
size: .
J: TRBJ2-7
CDR3: CASSYSRKRSTYEQYF
DNA: TGTGCCAGCAGTTACTCTCGTAAAAGGTCTACCTACGAGCAGTACTTC

V: TRBV2
D: TRBD1
size: once
J: TRBJ2-7
CDR3: CASIPGPGTAYEQYF
DNA: TGTGCCAGCATCCCTGGGCCAGGGACAGCCTACGAGCAGTACTTC

V: TRBV19
D: .
size: .
J: TRBJ2-7
CDR3: CASSPITGYYEQYF
DNA: TGTGCCAGTAGTCCTATAACAGGATACTACGAGCAGTACTTC